What follows describes a single T cell receptor (beta chain). The antigen is unknown. The sample's treatment: 15 to 20 received Ad26.COV2.S at low or high dose, single or two shots; about 5 received placebo; per-sample allocation not given. Sampling was performed 63 days after the first vaccine or placebo injection. An adult donor aged 18-55 years was enrolled in Boston. Germline V gene sequence: CDR1 SNHLY, CDR2 FYNNEI. Deletions cut 2 bases from V and 3 bases from J, with 14 bases between. CDR3 length: 15 amino acids. This entry is derived from a study of Ad26.COV2.S vaccination and SARS-CoV-2 variants. Study outcomes and limitations: An underestimation of total T cell responses may have resulted from the TCR breadth and depth analyses. Among vaccine recipients, spike-specific TCR breadth exceeded that of placebo recipients.

The data were produced by immunoSEQ multiplex PCR, yet TCRdb's version contains in-frame clones alone and is incomplete. Of about 350,000 clones listed, roughly 90% are singletons. The sequenced sample was peripheral blood, obtained in a trial of Ad26.COV2.S vaccine versus placebo. This sequence originates from a person aged 18 to 59 who received the Ad26.COV2.S COVID-19 vaccine or a placebo. The chain recombines TRBV2 with TRBJ2-7, with D possibly being TRBD2 (6 bases). CDR3 sequence reads: CASSERLVRHYEQYF. The CDR3 DNA follows: TGTGCCAGCAGTGAACGACTAGTAAGACACTACGAGCAGTACTTC.